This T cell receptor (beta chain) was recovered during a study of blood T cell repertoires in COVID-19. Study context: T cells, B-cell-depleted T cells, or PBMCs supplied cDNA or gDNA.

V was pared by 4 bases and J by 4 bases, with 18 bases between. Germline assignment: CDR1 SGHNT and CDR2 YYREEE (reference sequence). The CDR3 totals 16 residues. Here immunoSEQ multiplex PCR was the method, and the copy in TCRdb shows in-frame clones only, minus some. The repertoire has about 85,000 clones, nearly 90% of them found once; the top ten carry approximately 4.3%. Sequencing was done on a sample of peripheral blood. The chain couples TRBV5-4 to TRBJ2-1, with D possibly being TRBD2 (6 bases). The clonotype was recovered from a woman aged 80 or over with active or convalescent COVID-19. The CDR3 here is CASSPTRTSSYNEQFF. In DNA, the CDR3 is TGTGCCAGCAGCCCCACCCGAACTAGCAGTTACAATGAGCAGTTCTTC.